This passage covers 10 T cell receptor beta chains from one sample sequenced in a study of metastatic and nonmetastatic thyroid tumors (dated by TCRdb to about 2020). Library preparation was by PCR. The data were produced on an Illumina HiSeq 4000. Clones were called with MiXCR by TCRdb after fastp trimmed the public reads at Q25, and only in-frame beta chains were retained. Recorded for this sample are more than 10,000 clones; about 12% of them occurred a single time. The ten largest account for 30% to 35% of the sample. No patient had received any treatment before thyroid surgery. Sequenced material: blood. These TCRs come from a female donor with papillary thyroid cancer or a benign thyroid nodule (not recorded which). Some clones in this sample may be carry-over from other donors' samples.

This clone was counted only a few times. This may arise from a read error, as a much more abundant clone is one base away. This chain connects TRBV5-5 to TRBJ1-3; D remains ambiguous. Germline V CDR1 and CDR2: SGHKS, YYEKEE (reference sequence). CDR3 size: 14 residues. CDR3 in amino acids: CASSLGPGGSTIYF. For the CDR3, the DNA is TGTGCCAGCAGCCTGGGCCCGGGTGGAAGCACCATATATTTT.

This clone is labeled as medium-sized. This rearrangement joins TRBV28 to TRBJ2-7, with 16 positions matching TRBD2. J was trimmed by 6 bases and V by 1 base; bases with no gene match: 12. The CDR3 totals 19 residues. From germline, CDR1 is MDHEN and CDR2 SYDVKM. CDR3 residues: CASSLLGGGLAGGQGEQYF. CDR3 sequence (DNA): TGTGCCAGCAGTTTATTGGGAGGGGGACTAGCGGGAGGGCAGGGCGAGCAGTACTTC.

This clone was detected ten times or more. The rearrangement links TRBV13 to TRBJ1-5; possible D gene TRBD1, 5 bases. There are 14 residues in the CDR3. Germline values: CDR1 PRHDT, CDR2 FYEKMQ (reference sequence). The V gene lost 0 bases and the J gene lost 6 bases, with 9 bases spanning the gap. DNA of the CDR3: TGTGCCAGCAGCTTAGGGGTGGGGGGTCAGCCCCAGCATTTT. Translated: CASSLGVGGQPQHF.

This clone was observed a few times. In DNA, the CDR3 is TGTGCCAGCACGCCGGGCAGAGGGCCCCAGCATTTT. Translated, it gives CASTPGRGPQHF. The V gene is TRBV28, the J gene TRBJ1-5; D is uncertain. The CDR3 extends over 12 amino acids. Trimming took 7 bases from V and 9 from J, leaving 13 bases between them. Germline CDR1 is MDHEN and CDR2 is SYDVKM.

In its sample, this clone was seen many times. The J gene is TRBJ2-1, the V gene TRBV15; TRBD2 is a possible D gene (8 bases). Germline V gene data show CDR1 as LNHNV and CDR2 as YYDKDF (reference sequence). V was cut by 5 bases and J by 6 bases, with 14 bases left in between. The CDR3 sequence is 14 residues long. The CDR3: CATSAQGTSNEQFF. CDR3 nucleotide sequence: TGTGCCACCAGCGCACAGGGGACTAGCAATGAGCAGTTCTTC.

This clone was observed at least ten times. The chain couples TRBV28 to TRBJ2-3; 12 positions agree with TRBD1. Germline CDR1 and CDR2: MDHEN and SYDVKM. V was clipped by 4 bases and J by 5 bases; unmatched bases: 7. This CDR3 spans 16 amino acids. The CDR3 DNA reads TGTGCCAGCAGTTCTACCGGGACAGGGGGCCTAGATACGCAGTATTTT. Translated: CASSSTGTGGLDTQYF.

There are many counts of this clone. The CDR3 region has the DNA TGTGCCAGCAGCCAGCCAGGGGGTGGGGTTCAGTACTTC. Translating gives CASSQPGGGVQYF. The V call is TRBV4-2, the J call TRBJ2-4; 7 nucleotides agree with TRBD1. V was clipped by 3 bases and J by 11 bases; unmatched bases: 7. Germline V gives CDR1 LGHNA, CDR2 YNFKEQ. This CDR3 has 13 amino acids.

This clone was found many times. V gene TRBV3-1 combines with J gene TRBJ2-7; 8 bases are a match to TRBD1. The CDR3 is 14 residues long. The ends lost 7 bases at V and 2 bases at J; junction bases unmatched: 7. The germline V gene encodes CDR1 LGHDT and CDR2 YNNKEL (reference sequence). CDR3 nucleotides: TGTGCCAGCACCCGACAGGGGTCCACCTACGAGCAGTACTTC. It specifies CASTRQGSTYEQYF.

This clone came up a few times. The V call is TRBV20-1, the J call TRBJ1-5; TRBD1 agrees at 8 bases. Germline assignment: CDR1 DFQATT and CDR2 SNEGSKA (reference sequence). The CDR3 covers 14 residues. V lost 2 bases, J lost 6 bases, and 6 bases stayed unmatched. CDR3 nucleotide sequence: TGCAGTGCTAGAATCCAGGGGGCGGGTCAGCCCCAGCATTTT. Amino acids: CSARIQGAGQPQHF.

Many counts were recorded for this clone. The CDR3 sequence: CASSLGLAGQETQYF. CDR3 nucleotide sequence: TGTGCCAGCAGTCTCGGACTAGCGGGCCAAGAGACCCAGTACTTC. The gene calls are TRBV6-1 and TRBJ2-5; 11 nucleotides line up with TRBD2. Trimming cost V 5 bases and J 1 base; bases outside gene matches: 3. The CDR3 totals 15 residues. The germline V gene has CDR1 MNHNS and CDR2 SASEGT.